This is a list of T cell receptor beta chains from one sample in a study of cytomegalovirus exposure and HLA in healthy donors. Profiled with immunoSEQ multiplex PCR; TCRdb holds only in-frame clones, not every one. Found here are 250,000 to 300,000 clones, about nine tenths of them singletons; the top ten hold 1.7%. The sample comprised PBMCs. These receptors were obtained from a girl aged 2-9 years in good health and CMV-seronegative. CDR3s include the opening cysteine and the closing phenylalanine or tryptophan. Fields, in order: D gene, J gene, V gene, CDR3 protein, CDR3 DNA. D genes are given only for firm matches.

-,TRBJ1-2,TRBV6-6,CASRLVENFGYGYTF,TGTGCCAGCAGATTGGTCGAGAATTTCGGCTATGGCTACACCTTC
TRBD2,TRBJ2-3,TRBV30,CAWSRGGSGRTDTQYF,TGTGCCTGGAGTCGAGGGGGTAGCGGGAGAACAGATACGCAGTATTTT
-,TRBJ2-5,TRBV5-1,CASSLAPSRLGTQYF,TGCGCCAGCAGCTTGGCTCCCAGCAGGCTCGGGACCCAGTACTTC
TRBD1,TRBJ1-2,TRBV9,CASSFRQGVDGYTF,TGTGCCAGCAGCTTCCGACAGGGGGTTGACGGCTACACCTTC
TRBD1,TRBJ2-1,TRBV2,CAIEETQTVGDRASYNEQFF,TGTGCCATTGAGGAGACTCAGACCGTAGGCGACAGGGCTTCCTACAATGAGCAGTTCTTC
-,TRBJ1-6,TRBV5-6,CASSLGNSPLHF,TGTGCCAGCAGCCTCGGGAATTCACCCCTCCACTTT
-,TRBJ2-5,TRBV6-4,CASTETQYF,TGTGCCAGCACGGAGACCCAGTACTTC
-,TRBJ1-4,TRBV6-1,CASSEVRQVLFF,TGTGCCAGCAGTGAAGTGAGACAGGTATTGTTTTTT
-,TRBJ1-2,TRBV6-6,CASSSQLNYGYTF,TGTGCCAGCAGTTCACAGCTTAACTATGGCTACACCTTC
-,TRBJ1-5,TRBV2,CASSLGRGSNQPQHF,TGTGCCAGCAGTCTAGGACGGGGTAGCAATCAGCCCCAGCATTTT